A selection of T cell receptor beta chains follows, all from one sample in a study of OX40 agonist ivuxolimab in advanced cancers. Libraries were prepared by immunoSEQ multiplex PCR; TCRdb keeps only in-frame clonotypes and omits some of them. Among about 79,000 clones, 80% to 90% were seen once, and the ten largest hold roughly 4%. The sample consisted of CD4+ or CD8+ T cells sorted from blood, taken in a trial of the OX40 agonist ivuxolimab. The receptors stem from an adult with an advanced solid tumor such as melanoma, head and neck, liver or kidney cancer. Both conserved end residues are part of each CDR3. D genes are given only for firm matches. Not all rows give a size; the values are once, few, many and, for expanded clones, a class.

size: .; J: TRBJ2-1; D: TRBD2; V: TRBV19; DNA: TGTGCCAGTAGTAGGACTAGCGGGACTCGGAATGAGCAGTTCTTC; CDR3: CASSRTSGTRNEQFF
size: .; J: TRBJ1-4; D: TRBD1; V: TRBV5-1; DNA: TGCGCCAGCAGCCCAGGGGGTGCTAATGAAAAACTGTTTTTT; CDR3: CASSPGGANEKLFF
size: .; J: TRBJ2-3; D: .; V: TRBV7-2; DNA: TGTGCCAGCAGCCCACCGAGCAGGGGATACACAGATACGCAGTATTTT; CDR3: CASSPPSRGYTDTQYF
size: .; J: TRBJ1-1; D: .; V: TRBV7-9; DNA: TGTGCCAGCAGCTTACGTGGGGCCACTGAAGCTTTCTTT; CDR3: CASSLRGATEAFF
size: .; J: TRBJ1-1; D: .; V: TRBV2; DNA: TGTGCCAGCAATCTACAGGGAGGAGACACTGAAGCTTTCTTT; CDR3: CASNLQGGDTEAFF
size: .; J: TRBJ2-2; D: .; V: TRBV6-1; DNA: TGTGCCAGCAGTGCCTGGAGCGGGGAGCTGTTTTTT; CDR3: CASSAWSGELFF
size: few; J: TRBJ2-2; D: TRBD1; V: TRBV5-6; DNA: TGTGCCAGCAGCAAGGACAGGGCGAACACCGGGGAGCTGTTTTTT; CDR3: CASSKDRANTGELFF
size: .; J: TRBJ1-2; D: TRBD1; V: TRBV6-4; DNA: TGTGCCAGCAGTGAAGGGGGCCTGACAGGAATATATAGCTATGGCTACACCTTC; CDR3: CASSEGGLTGIYSYGYTF
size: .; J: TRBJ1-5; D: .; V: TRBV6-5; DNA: TGTGCCAGCAGTTACCGAGAACAGGGTACCCAGCATTTT; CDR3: CASSYREQGTQHF
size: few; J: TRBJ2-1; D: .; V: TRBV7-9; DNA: TGTGCCAGCAGCTTAGGCCGGGCTAGCGACTACAATGAGCAGTTCTTC; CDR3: CASSLGRASDYNEQFF
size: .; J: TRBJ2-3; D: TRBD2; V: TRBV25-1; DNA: TGTGCCAGCAGGGTAGCGGGAGCGGTAGATACGCAGTATTTT; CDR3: CASRVAGAVDTQYF
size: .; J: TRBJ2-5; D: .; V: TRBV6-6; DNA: TGTGCCAGCAGTCGAGGTGTGTCAGAGACCCAGTACTTC; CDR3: CASSRGVSETQYF
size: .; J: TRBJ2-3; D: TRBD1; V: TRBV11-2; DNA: TGTGCCAGCAGGGGGACAGGGTTTCGATTCACAGATACGCAGTATTTT; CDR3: CASRGTGFRFTDTQYF
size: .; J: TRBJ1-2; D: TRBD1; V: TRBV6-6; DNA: TGTGCCTGCGCGGGACAGGAATCCTATGGCTACACCTTC; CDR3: CACAGQESYGYTF
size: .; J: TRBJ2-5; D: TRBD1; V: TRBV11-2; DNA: TGTGCCAGCAGCTTAATAGGGGGCGAAGAGACCCAGTACTTC; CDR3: CASSLIGGEETQYF
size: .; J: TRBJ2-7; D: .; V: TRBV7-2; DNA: TGTGCCAGCAGCCAGGGGCTGCCAAGGAGCTCCTACGAGCAGTACTTC; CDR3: CASSQGLPRSSYEQYF
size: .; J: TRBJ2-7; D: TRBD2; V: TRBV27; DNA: TGTGCCAGCAGTCTGACCCCGGGACTAGCGGGAGGACGCCCGGGCGAGCAGTACTTC; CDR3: CASSLTPGLAGGRPGEQYF
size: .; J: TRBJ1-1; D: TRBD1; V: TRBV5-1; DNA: TGCGCCAGCAGCTTGGAACAGGGGAGGGTAGGCACTGAAGCTTTCTTT; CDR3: CASSLEQGRVGTEAFF
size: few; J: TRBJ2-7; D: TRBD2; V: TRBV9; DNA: TGTGCCAGCAGCGCAGGGACTAGCGGGGGCCAGGAGTACTTC; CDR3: CASSAGTSGGQEYF
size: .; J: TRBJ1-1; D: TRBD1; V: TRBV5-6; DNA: TGTGCCAGCAGCTTGTTGACAGGGGGCGCCGACACTGAAGCTTTCTTT; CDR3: CASSLLTGGADTEAFF
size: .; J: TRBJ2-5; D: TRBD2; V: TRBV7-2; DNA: TGTGCCAGCAGCCCACTAGCGGGAGAGCGGGAGACCCAGTACTTC; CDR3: CASSPLAGERETQYF
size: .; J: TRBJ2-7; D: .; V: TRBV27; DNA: TGTGCCAGCAGTTTAGGCGGACCCGGGAGCGGCGGATACGAGCAGTACTTC; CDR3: CASSLGGPGSGGYEQYF
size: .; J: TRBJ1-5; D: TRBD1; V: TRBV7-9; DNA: TGTGCCAGCAGCTTAGAAGGGGGCGTGAATCAGCCCCAGCATTTT; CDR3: CASSLEGGVNQPQHF
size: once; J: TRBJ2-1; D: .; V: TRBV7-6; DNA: TGTGCCAGCAGCTTAGACCCGAGGAGCTCCTACAATGAGCAGTTCTTC; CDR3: CASSLDPRSSYNEQFF
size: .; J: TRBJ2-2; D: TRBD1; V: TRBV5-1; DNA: TGCGCCAGCAGCTTGCCAGGGGGCAACACCGGGGAGCTGTTTTTT; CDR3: CASSLPGGNTGELFF
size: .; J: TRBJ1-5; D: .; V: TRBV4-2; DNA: TGTGCCAGCAGCCAAGAGTACGGGAATCAGCCCCAGCATTTT; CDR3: CASSQEYGNQPQHF
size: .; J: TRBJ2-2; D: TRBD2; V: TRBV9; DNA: TGTGCCAGCAGCCCAGCGACTAGCGGGAGGAACACCGGGGAGCTGTTTTTT; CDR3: CASSPATSGRNTGELFF
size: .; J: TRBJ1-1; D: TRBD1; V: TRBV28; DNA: TGTGCCAGCAGCTCGGGACAGGGGAACACTGAAGCTTTCTTT; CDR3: CASSSGQGNTEAFF
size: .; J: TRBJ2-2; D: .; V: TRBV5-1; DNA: TGCGCCAGCAGCTTGGACAGGGGAGGAACCGGGGAGCTGTTTTTT; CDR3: CASSLDRGGTGELFF
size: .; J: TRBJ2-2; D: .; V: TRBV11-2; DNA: TGTTGTATATCCCCCGCCGGGGAGCTGTTTTTT; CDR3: CCISPAGELFF
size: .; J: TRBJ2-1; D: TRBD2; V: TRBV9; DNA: TGTGCCAGCAGCGAGACTAGCGGGAGCTACAATGAGCAGTTCTTC; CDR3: CASSETSGSYNEQFF
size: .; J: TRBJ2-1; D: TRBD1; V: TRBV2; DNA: TGTGCCAGCAGCGGATCCTCGGGACAGGGGATAAATGAGCAGTTCTTC; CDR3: CASSGSSGQGINEQFF